This TCR beta chain comes out of a study of blood T cell repertoires in COVID-19. About the study: Italy, Spain and the United States were the sources of the convalescent and acute COVID-19 samples. PBMCs, B-cell-depleted T cells, or T cells were the source of the cDNA or gDNA that made up the material.

How the authors handled the data: Scientists estimated how many nucleated cells there were by amplifying reference gene primers. The repertoire was sequenced with immunoSEQ multiplex PCR; TCRdb's copy has only in-frame clones and lacks some. Clone size and V and J calls were adopted from that table, with D and trimming inferred from the DNA. The sample records about 43,000 clones, roughly 89% being singletons. In Seattle, patients joined the study during active infection and were tracked longitudinally. The CDR3 extends over 14 amino acids. J lost 0 bases, V lost 6 bases, and 1 base had no gene match. Germline values: CDR1 ENHRY, CDR2 SYGVKD.

This chain links TRBV10-3 with TRBJ2-7, with 11 nucleotides matching TRBD2. The receptor comes from a man in his forties with COVID-19, enrolled during active disease. The sample taken for sequencing was peripheral blood. The CDR3: CAIRTSGNSYEQYF. CDR3 DNA: TGTGCCATCAGGACTAGCGGGAACTCCTACGAGCAGTACTTC.